These 16 T cell receptor beta chains were all obtained from the same sample, sequenced in a study of a mutant IDH1 vaccine in newly diagnosed glioma. Data came from immunoSEQ multiplex PCR; TCRdb stores just in-frame clones and leaves some out. The table includes approximately 52,000 clones, about 74% detected once. Sample time point: baseline, week 1 (first vaccination visit). Treatment reported: pre-vaccination baseline after standard-of-care therapy. This specimen was PBMCs, taken from a glioma patient treated with radiotherapy, temozolomide or both. All receptors come from a woman aged 40 to 49 with glioma.

The CDR3 is CASSLGPGSLGTEAFF. CDR3 in DNA: TGTGCCAGCTCACTTGGACCAGGGAGTCTGGGCACTGAAGCTTTCTTT. V gene TRBV18 combines with J gene TRBJ1-1, with D possibly matching TRBD1 (5 bases). Trimming took 4 bases from V and 4 from J, leaving 19 bases between them. Germline V gives CDR1 KGHSH, CDR2 LQKENI. This CDR3 is built from 16 residues.

The chain couples TRBV5-1 to TRBJ1-1; 11 bases map to TRBD1. The CDR3 runs 14 residues. With 3 bases clipped from V and 7 bases from J, the junction kept 5 bases outside the gene matches. The germline V gene has CDR1 SGHRS and CDR2 YFSETQ. This CDR3 is CASSWTGGRVEAFF. CDR3 nucleotide sequence: TGCGCCAGCAGCTGGACAGGGGGCAGGGTTGAAGCTTTCTTT.

The table lists this clone with a count of one. The chain uses TRBV7-2 and TRBJ2-3, with D possibly called TRBD1 or TRBD2 (6 bases each). Germline lookup yields CDR1 SGHTA and CDR2 FQGNSA. The CDR3 has 16 residues. Trimming took 2 bases from V and 4 from J, leaving 16 bases between them. The CDR3 reads CASSLTGAGRADTQYF. CDR3 coding DNA: TGTGCCAGCAGCTTAACGGGGGCGGGGCGCGCAGATACGCAGTATTTT.

The CDR3: CASSPVSNYGYTF. DNA of the CDR3: TGCGCCAGCAGCCCCGTTTCTAACTATGGCTACACCTTC. The chain uses TRBV4-1 and TRBJ1-2; D uncertain. The V and J ends lost 4 bases and 0 bases respectively, with 6 bases between them. The CDR3 contains 13 residues. The germline V gene encodes CDR1 MGHRA and CDR2 YSYEKL.

This clone is medium-sized in the sample. This sequence joins TRBV27 and TRBJ2-2, with a tentative D call TRBD2 (5 bases). Germline lookup yields CDR1 MNHEY and CDR2 SMNVEV (reference sequence). Trimming cost V 7 bases and J 5 bases, with 11 bases left between them. This CDR3 spans 13 amino acids. The CDR3 nucleotides are TGTGCCAGCATGACTACAAGTACCGGGGAGCTGTTTTTT. It yields the protein CASMTTSTGELFF.

This chain links TRBV9 with TRBJ2-1; tentative D call: TRBD2 (7 bases). Germline CDR1 SGDLS, CDR2 YYNGEE. The V end was cut by 0 bases, the J end by 9 bases, with 16 bases between. The CDR3 is 15 amino acids. The CDR3 region is CASSVGRAGEGEQFF. As DNA, the CDR3 is TGTGCCAGCAGCGTAGGAAGAGCAGGGGAGGGTGAGCAGTTCTTC.

The chain uses TRBV10-3 and TRBJ1-6; D uncertain. Germline V gene lookup returns CDR1 ENHRY and CDR2 SYGVKD. V gave up 3 bases and J gave up 6 bases, with 0 bases separating them. This CDR3 is 11 amino acids long. The CDR3 DNA follows: TGTGCCATCAGTGATAATTCACCCCTCCACTTT. It translates to CAISDNSPLHF.

The CDR3 reads CASAVRALNNNQPQHF. The CDR3 DNA sequence: TGTGCCAGCGCTGTCCGGGCGTTAAATAACAATCAGCCCCAGCATTTT. The chain employs TRBV27 and TRBJ1-5; no clear D gene. The germline CDR1 and CDR2 sequences are MNHEY and SMNVEV (reference sequence). This CDR3 contains 16 residues. Trimming pared 8 bases from V and 3 bases from J, leaving 20 bases between.

J is TRBJ1-1 and V is TRBV5-1; 11 nucleotides align to TRBD1. V shed 4 bases and J 2 bases; nucleotides not matched to a gene: 10. Germline V CDR1 and CDR2: SGHRS, YFSETQ. The CDR3 runs 17 residues. CDR3 protein: CASSRTGGMGSNTEAFF. The CDR3 nucleotides read TGCGCCAGCAGCCGGACAGGGGGCATGGGTTCTAACACTGAAGCTTTCTTT.

In its sample, this clone was seen a few times. J is TRBJ1-5 and V is TRBV5-8, with unresolved D. Between the trimmed V and J ends, which lost 1 base and 4 bases, there was a span of 12 bases. This CDR3 is built from 15 residues. CDR1 is SGHTS and CDR2 is YDEGEE in the germline V gene. CDR3: CASSLYGNANQPQHF. CDR3 DNA: TGTGCCAGCAGCTTGTACGGGAATGCGAATCAGCCCCAGCATTTT.

V and J are TRBV19 and TRBJ1-2; D gene unclear. Deletions cut 11 bases from V and 0 bases from J, with 10 bases between. In germline, CDR1 is LNHDA, CDR2 SQIVND (reference sequence). The CDR3 consists of 12 residues. CDR3 amino acids: CASGRANYGYTF. The CDR3 nucleotides read TGTGCCTCGGGCAGAGCTAACTATGGCTACACCTTC.

The rearrangement joins TRBV7-9 to TRBJ1-2; D gene uncertain. Trimming shortened V by 0 bases and J by 3 bases, and 5 bases separated the two germline ends. Germline V gene sequence: CDR1 SEHNR, CDR2 FQNEAQ (reference sequence). The CDR3 length is 13 residues. CDR3 in amino acids: CASSLASYYGYTF. The CDR3 bases are TGTGCCAGCAGCTTAGCCAGCTACTATGGCTACACCTTC. Variable domain in full (rest from reference TRBV7-9 and TRBJ1-2): DTGVSQNPRHKITKRGQNVTFRCDPISEHNRLYWYRQTLGQGPEFLTYFQNEAQLEKSRLLSDRFSAERPKGSFSTLEIQRTEQGDSAMYLCASSLASYYGYTFGSGTRLTVV.

This rearrangement joins TRBV5-1 to TRBJ1-1, with TRBD1 identical over 7 bases. CDR1 and CDR2 (germline): SGHRS, YFSETQ. The CDR3 sequence is 13 residues long. With 0 bases clipped from V and 9 bases from J, the junction kept 5 bases outside the gene matches. The CDR3 region has the DNA TGCGCCAGCAGCTTGGGACAGGGTGGTCAAGCTTTCTTT. As protein: CASSLGQGGQAFF. The full variable domain, its missing parts supplied by reference TRBV5-1 and TRBJ1-1, is KAGVTQTPRYLIKTRGQQVTLSCSPISGHRSVSWYQQTPGQGLQFLFEYFSETQRNKGNFPGRFSGRQFSNSRSEMNVSTLELGDSALYLCASSLGQGGQAFFGQGTRLTVV.

This clone turned up a few times. The chain is built from TRBV6-6 and TRBJ2-2; perhaps TRBD1 as D (5 bases). This CDR3 spans 13 amino acids. CDR1 is MNHNY and CDR2 is SVGAGI in the germline V gene (reference sequence). V dropped 5 bases and J dropped 3 bases, with 7 bases sitting between them. The CDR3: CASSPTDTGELFF. DNA for the CDR3: TGTGCCAGCAGTCCGACAGACACCGGGGAGCTGTTTTTT.

This chain links TRBV6-5 with TRBJ1-1; TRBD1 is a possible D gene (5 bases). The V end lost 6 bases, the J end lost 3 bases, and 11 bases lay between the germline ends. The CDR3 contains 13 residues. The V gene's germline CDR1 is MNHEY and CDR2 SVGAGI. CDR3 coding DNA: TGTGCCAGCAGGTGGGGGAGGGACACTGAAGCTTTCTTT. Its protein product is CASRWGRDTEAFF.

The chain combines TRBV6-1 with TRBJ1-2, with D uncertain. Germline V gene lookup returns CDR1 MNHNS and CDR2 SASEGT. With 0 bases removed from V and 7 bases from J, the gap between germline ends came to 18 bases. The CDR3 spans 16 residues. Here the CDR3 reads CASSEARGKGLGGYTF. The DNA of the CDR3 is TGTGCCAGCAGTGAAGCGCGGGGAAAGGGCTTGGGTGGCTACACCTTC.